These 14 T cell receptor beta chains originate from one sample sequenced in a study of T-cell memory formation after mild COVID-19. TCRdb processed the 5' RACE reads anew with MiXCR; each CDR3 protein has one entry. The sample holds roughly 480,000 distinct CDR3 sequences, 20% to 25% seen once. The source material was PBMCs or a T cell subset sorted from them (not recorded which). Source of these receptors: an adult woman who had mild COVID-19 (a few samples of this study predate the infection). Cell type and time point are not known.

This chain uses TRBV7-3 with TRBJ2-2; no definite D call. Looked up from germline, CDR1 is SGHTA and CDR2 is FQGTGA. The V end was cut by 3 bases, the J end by 4 bases, with 6 bases between. The CDR3 has 13 amino acids. This CDR3 reads CASSFVSTGELFF. The DNA of the CDR3 is TGTGCCAGCAGCTTCGTCTCCACCGGGGAGCTGTTTTTT.

This clonotype was seen many times. This chain uses TRBV3-1 with TRBJ1-2; no reliable D call. Germline V gives CDR1 LGHDT, CDR2 YNNKEL (reference sequence). V dropped 3 bases and J dropped 0 bases, with 23 bases sitting between them. There are 19 residues in the CDR3. CDR3 in amino acids: CASSQLVGQTADPNYGYTF. In nucleotides, the CDR3 is TGTGCCAGCAGCCAGTTAGTCGGGCAAACTGCCGATCCTAACTATGGCTACACCTTC.

This clonotype appeared a few times. V usage is TRBV12-3 or TRBV12-4 and J usage is TRBJ1-1; D uncertain. The CDR3 is 13 residues long. V lost 5 bases and J lost 4, with 11 bases in between. The CDR3 DNA reads TGTGCCAGCAGTAGCTTCCGGGGCACTGAAGCTTTCTTT. Translation gives CASSSFRGTEAFF.

This clonotype was found a few times. The chain is built from TRBV12-3 or TRBV12-4 and TRBJ1-3; tentatively, D is TRBD1 (6 bases). CDR3 length: 16 amino acids. The V gene lost 7 bases and the J gene lost 1 base, with 17 bases spanning the gap. The CDR3 nucleotides read TGTGCCAGCAAACTGGGGGCCGGACAGTCTGGAAACACCATATATTTT. Protein: CASKLGAGQSGNTIYF.

The V call is TRBV10-3, the J call TRBJ2-2, with TRBD2 identical over 12 bases. J lost 0 bases, V lost 10 bases, and 6 bases had no gene match. The CDR3 has 16 residues. Germline CDR1 ENHRY, CDR2 SYGVKD. The CDR3 loop reads CATMTSGGSNTGELFF. The CDR3 DNA reads as TGTGCCACTATGACTAGCGGGGGTTCGAACACCGGGGAGCTGTTTTTT.

This clonotype was seen only a few times. CDR3 DNA sequence: TGCAGTGCTAGAGATGGCCAGAGCTCTGGAAACACCATATATTTT. This gives the protein CSARDGQSSGNTIYF. This chain joins TRBV20-1 and TRBJ1-3, with D uncertain. In germline, CDR1 is DFQATT, CDR2 SNEGSKA (reference sequence). V was trimmed by 0 bases and J by 0 bases, leaving 9 bases between them. The CDR3 runs 15 residues.

The rearrangement joins TRBV3-1 to TRBJ1-2, with 10 bases identical to TRBD1. J was trimmed by 6 bases and V by 3 bases; bases with no gene match: 10. The CDR3 is made up of 16 amino acids. CDR1 and CDR2 from the germline V gene are LGHDT and YNNKEL (reference sequence). In DNA, the CDR3 is TGTGCCAGCAGCCAGGATAATCGACAGGGGGCTGATGGCTACACCTTC. Protein sequence: CASSQDNRQGADGYTF.

The sample holds a few counts of this clonotype. This rearrangement joins TRBV7-8 to TRBJ2-3; D call uncertain. The CDR3 sequence is 13 residues long. The germline V gene has CDR1 SGHVS and CDR2 FQNEAQ. V gave up 0 bases and J gave up 6 bases, with 7 bases separating them. CDR3 DNA sequence: TGTGCCAGCAGCTTAGCGCCCGGGGATACGCAGTATTTT. This translates into CASSLAPGDTQYF.

The chain combines TRBV5-1 with TRBJ2-3, with TRBD1 identical over 11 bases. V lost 0 bases, J lost 5 bases, and 2 bases stayed unmatched. This CDR3 has 15 amino acids. Germline V lookup: CDR1 SGHRS, CDR2 YFSETQ. DNA of the CDR3: TGCGCCAGCAGCTTGGGGACAGGGGGCAAAGATACGCAGTATTTT. Protein: CASSLGTGGKDTQYF. Supplemented by reference TRBV5-1 and TRBJ2-3, the full variable domain reads KAGVTQTPRYLIKTRGQQVTLSCSPISGHRSVSWYQQTPGQGLQFLFEYFSETQRNKGNFPGRFSGRQFSNSRSEMNVSTLELGDSALYLCASSLGTGGKDTQYFGPGTRLTVL.

This rearrangement joins TRBV2 to TRBJ1-5; D not resolved. The ends were cut back, 4 bases at V and 0 bases at J, with 4 bases in the middle. CDR1 and CDR2 (germline): SNHLY, FYNNEI. There are 13 residues in the CDR3. The CDR3 protein is CASSVGSNQPQHF. DNA for the CDR3: TGTGCCAGCAGTGTGGGTAGCAATCAGCCCCAGCATTTT. Complete variable domain (other parts from reference TRBV2 and TRBJ1-5): EPEVTQTPSHQVTQMGQEVILRCVPISNHLYFYWYRQILGQKVEFLVSFYNNEISEKSEIFDDQFSVERPDGSNFTLKIRSTKLEDSAMYFCASSVGSNQPQHFGDGTRLSIL.

The rearrangement links TRBV3-1 to TRBJ2-4; possibly TRBD2 for D (5 bases). The V end lost 0 bases, the J end lost 0 bases, and 12 bases lay between the germline ends. The CDR3 is made up of 17 amino acids. CDR1 is LGHDT and CDR2 is YNNKEL in the germline V gene (reference sequence). The CDR3 region is CASSQESLAVAKNIQYF. Written as DNA, the CDR3 is TGTGCCAGCAGCCAAGAGTCCCTAGCAGTAGCCAAAAACATTCAGTACTTC.

In this sample, this clonotype turned up once. This chain uses TRBV6-2 or TRBV6-3 with TRBJ1-1; possibly TRBD1 for D (5 bases). Trimming took off 4 bases at V and 7 bases at J, with 25 bases between the two ends. This CDR3 is 17 amino acids long. Germline assignment: CDR1 MNHEY and CDR2 SVGEGT. CDR3 in amino acids: CASSSTNDRGRYGEAFF. Here the CDR3 DNA reads TGTGCCAGCAGTTCTACCAACGACAGAGGAAGATACGGTGAAGCTTTCTTT.

V usage is TRBV12-3 or TRBV12-4 and J usage is TRBJ1-5, with D unclear. Trimming shortened V by 3 bases and J by 6 bases, and 3 bases separated the two germline ends. This CDR3 region has 11 residues. The CDR3 DNA sequence: TGTGCCAGCAGTTTCACTCAGCCCCAGCATTTT. Encoded protein: CASSFTQPQHF.

This clonotype has more than one count but fewer than ten. The rearrangement links TRBV7-3 to TRBJ2-1; tentatively, D is TRBD1 (6 bases). The V gene's germline CDR1 is SGHTA and CDR2 FQGTGA. The CDR3 length is 15 residues. V dropped 5 bases and J dropped 0 bases, with 11 bases sitting between them. This chain's CDR3 is CASSPTGLSYNEQFF. The CDR3 coding sequence is TGTGCCAGCAGCCCGACAGGACTCTCCTACAATGAGCAGTTCTTC.